Sequencing of this T cell receptor (beta chain) was carried out in a study of blood T cell repertoires in COVID-19. The overall study: The samples span acute and convalescent COVID-19 from the United States, Italy and Spain. PBMCs, B-cell-depleted T cells, or T cells provided the cDNA or gDNA that made up the material.

In Seattle, patients joined the study during active infection and were tracked longitudinally. V dropped 5 bases and J dropped 7 bases, with 15 bases sitting between them. This CDR3 has 15 residues. CDR1 SGHTA and CDR2 FQGNSA come from the germline V gene. Per the original methods: Amplifying reference gene primers gave estimates of nucleated cell counts. Profiled with immunoSEQ multiplex PCR; TCRdb holds only in-frame clones, not every one. Clonal size and the V and J genes are those of that table, whereas D and trimming came from the DNA. The sample carries 85,000 to 95,000 clones, about nine tenths recorded once.

The sequenced material came from peripheral blood. This TCR came from a man aged 60 to 75 with COVID-19, enrolled during active disease. The chain combines TRBV7-2 with TRBJ1-6, with D possibly matching TRBD1 (5 bases). The chain's CDR3 is CASSLLSRANSPLHF. In nucleotides, the CDR3 is TGTGCCAGCAGCCTGCTAAGCAGGGCAAATTCACCCCTCCACTTT.